The next 23 T cell receptor beta chains were all read from a single sample in a study of blood T cells in healthy people across ages. Sample-barcoded 5' priming and a J-beta primer mix drove a second PCR of about 6 to 11 cycles. MiXCR was run by TCRdb on the 5' RACE reads, yielding one entry per CDR3 protein. Among 1.5 million to 2 million distinct CDR3 sequences listed, roughly a third were seen once. Material for sequencing was blood. These receptors all come from a woman under 40 in good health.

This clonotype was seen only once. The chain couples TRBV2 to TRBJ1-5; a weak D match, TRBD1 (6 bases). The CDR3 contains 19 residues. Trimming took 3 bases from V and 0 from J, leaving 21 bases between them. The germline V gene has CDR1 SNHLY and CDR2 FYNNEI. The CDR3 sequence: CASSDPIYGQRHSNQPQHF. CDR3 coding DNA: TGTGCCAGCAGTGACCCCATATACGGACAGCGCCATAGCAATCAGCCCCAGCATTTT.

This clonotype was detected many times. For the CDR3, the DNA is TGCGCCAGCAGCAGACAGGAGGGAGAGACCCAGTACTTC. Translated: CASSRQEGETQYF. The chain carries TRBV4-1 and TRBJ2-5; the D gene could be TRBD1 or TRBD2 (6 bases each). This CDR3 is built from 13 residues. V was cut by 5 bases and J by 4 bases, with 11 bases left in between. The germline gives CDR1 MGHRA, CDR2 YSYEKL.

The gene calls are TRBV10-1 and TRBJ2-1; no clear D gene. Trimming left V 3 bases short and J 0 bases short, with 12 bases between. The germline CDR1 and CDR2 sequences are WNHNN and SYGVQD (reference sequence). CDR3 length: 16 residues. CDR3 sequence (DNA): TGCGCCAGCAGTGATCCAGCTATAGGCTCCTACAATGAGCAGTTCTTC. Its translation: CASSDPAIGSYNEQFF.

This clonotype has more than one count but fewer than ten. The junction departs from the called germline gene at one end, perhaps through a read error. This chain connects TRBV12-3 or TRBV12-4 to TRBJ2-3; the match to TRBD2 covers 8 bases. The length of the CDR3 is 15 residues. CDR3 protein: CASTLTSGITDAQYF. The CDR3 DNA reads as TGTGCCAGCACCCTTACTAGCGGAATCACAGATGCGCAGTATTTT.

This clonotype came up a few times. The chain's CDR3 is CASSRTATNEKLFF. The CDR3 nucleotides are TGTGCCAGCAGCCGGACGGCAACTAATGAAAAACTGTTTTTT. The chain uses TRBV7-7 and TRBJ1-4; the D is unclear. There are 14 residues in the CDR3. Per the germline V gene, CDR1 is SSHAT and CDR2 is FNYEAQ (reference sequence). With 5 bases removed from V and 0 bases from J, the gap between germline ends came to 7 bases. Complete variable domain (other parts from reference TRBV7-7 and TRBJ1-4): GAGVSQSPRYKVTKRGQDVTLRCDPISSHATLYWYQQALGQGPEFLTYFNYEAQPDKSGLPSDRFSAERPEGSISTLTIQRTEQRDSAMYRCASSRTATNEKLFFGSGTQLSVL.

The chain carries TRBV10-3 and TRBJ2-3; D is undetermined. V shed 2 bases and J shed 0 bases, with 12 bases lying between them. The V gene's germline CDR1 is ENHRY and CDR2 SYGVKD. This CDR3 comprises 16 residues. This CDR3 reads CAISERVSASTDTQYF. The CDR3 nucleotides are TGTGCCATCAGTGAGAGGGTCTCTGCTAGCACAGATACGCAGTATTTT.

This clonotype was seen a handful of times. This CDR3 is CASSQDWARSNTEAFF. CDR3 coding DNA: TGTGCCAGCAGCCAAGATTGGGCCAGGTCGAACACTGAAGCTTTCTTT. This sequence joins TRBV3-1 and TRBJ1-1; D unresolved. Germline CDR1 LGHDT, CDR2 YNNKEL (reference sequence). This CDR3 is 16 amino acids long. The V end was cut by 0 bases, the J end by 1 base, with 12 bases between.

This sequence joins TRBV20-1 and TRBJ1-6; D unclear. Trimming removed 3 bases from V and 4 bases from J, with 10 bases in between. Per the germline V gene, CDR1 is DFQATT and CDR2 is SNEGSKA (reference sequence). There are 14 residues in the CDR3. CDR3 protein: CSASIGEYNSPLHF. CDR3 nucleotide sequence: TGCAGTGCTAGCATAGGAGAATATAATTCACCCCTCCACTTT.

The chain carries TRBV20-1 and TRBJ1-5; D is uncertain. Trimming cost V 1 base and J 0 bases, with 19 bases left between them. There are 18 residues in the CDR3. CDR1 and CDR2 (germline): DFQATT, SNEGSKA (reference sequence). The CDR3 coding sequence is TGCAGTGCTAGAGCCCCCGGCGTAGGAAGGAATAGCAATCAGCCCCAGCATTTT. The encoded protein is CSARAPGVGRNSNQPQHF.

The V call is TRBV28, the J call TRBJ2-3; 12 nucleotides align to TRBD2. CDR1 is MDHEN, CDR2 SYDVKM, per germline. CDR3 length: 18 residues. Losses at the gene ends were 3 bases for V and 2 bases for J; bases not matched to a gene: 9. CDR3 DNA: TGTGCCAGCAGTTTGAGTCTAGCGGGAGGGGGTGTCACAGATACGCAGTATTTT. Protein sequence: CASSLSLAGGGVTDTQYF. The full variable domain, its missing parts supplied by reference TRBV28 and TRBJ2-3, is DVKVTQSSRYLVKRTGEKVFLECVQDMDHENMFWYRQDPGLGLRLIYFSYDVKMKEKGDIPEGYSVSREKKERFSLILESASTNQTSMYLCASSLSLAGGGVTDTQYFGPGTRLTVL.

This sequence joins TRBV24-1 and TRBJ2-5; TRBD2 aligns across 11 bases. Germline lookup yields CDR1 KGHDR and CDR2 SFDVKD. The CDR3 is 14 amino acids. With 9 bases clipped from V and 5 bases from J, the junction kept 7 bases outside the gene matches. This CDR3 is CATGGGLAVETQYF. The CDR3 DNA sequence: TGTGCCACCGGTGGGGGACTAGCGGTGGAGACCCAGTACTTC.

This chain uses TRBV7-9 with TRBJ2-2; 13 bases align to TRBD2. V lost 4 bases and J lost 1; bases outside the gene matches: 3. The CDR3 runs to 17 residues. Germline V CDR1 and CDR2: SEHNR, FQNEAQ (reference sequence). This chain's CDR3 is CASSWGLAGRNTGELFF. CDR3 in DNA: TGTGCCAGCAGCTGGGGACTAGCGGGACGGAACACCGGGGAGCTGTTTTTT.

The chain combines TRBV7-8 with TRBJ1-1; 9 bases agree with TRBD1. CDR3 length: 18 residues. V lost 0 bases and J lost 4; bases outside the gene matches: 12. Germline values: CDR1 SGHVS, CDR2 FQNEAQ. CDR3 coding DNA: TGTGCCAGCAGCTTAGCGATTCATACGGGACAGGGACCCACTGAAGCTTTCTTT. Translating gives CASSLAIHTGQGPTEAFF.

With regard to this clonotype: This may be a read error, as it is one base from a much larger clone. V usage is TRBV6-5 and J usage is TRBJ2-1; TRBD2 agrees at 14 bases. The J call is uncertain, as TRBJ2-7 better fits the DNA end. This CDR3 has 14 residues. From germline, CDR1 is MNHEY and CDR2 SVGAGI. The CDR3 protein is CASRLAGGHNEQYF. The CDR3 region has the DNA TGTGCCAGCCGACTAGCGGGAGGGCACAATGAGCAGTACTTC.

This clonotype was counted between two and nine times. The rearrangement links TRBV2 to TRBJ2-3; 8 bases agree with TRBD2. J lost 7 bases, V lost 2 bases, and 5 bases had no gene match. CDR3 length equals 14 residues. The V gene's germline CDR1 is SNHLY and CDR2 FYNNEI. DNA of the CDR3: TGTGCCAGCAGTGAACCCAGCGGGGGTAATACGCAGTATTTT. Its translation: CASSEPSGGNTQYF.

This clonotype was picked up a small number of times. The V gene is TRBV29-1, the J gene TRBJ2-1, with a possible D match to TRBD2 (5 bases). CDR3 length: 14 residues. V was pared by 3 bases and J by 3 bases, with 12 bases between. Germline V gene data show CDR1 as SQVTM and CDR2 as ANQGSEA. CDR3 in amino acids: CSVDPRGFYNEQFF. In nucleotides, the CDR3 is TGCAGCGTTGACCCCCGAGGGTTCTACAATGAGCAGTTCTTC.

This clonotype has only a few counts. The rearrangement joins TRBV25-1 to TRBJ1-5; D perhaps matches TRBD1 (5 bases). There are 15 residues in the CDR3. V was shortened by 2 bases and J by 5 bases, with 13 bases between the two germline ends. From germline, CDR1 is MGHDK and CDR2 SYGVNS. The CDR3 nucleotides are TGTGCCAGCAGTGAACTAGAAGGGGTGGATCAGCCCCAGCATTTT. This codes for CASSELEGVDQPQHF.

This clonotype was counted between two and nine times. J is TRBJ2-1 and V is TRBV20-1; 9 positions match TRBD2. The CDR3 totals 14 residues. Germline CDR1 reads DFQATT; CDR2 reads SNEGSKA (reference sequence). Losses at the gene ends were 2 bases for V and 7 bases for J; bases not matched to a gene: 6. CDR3 sequence (DNA): TGCAGTGCTAGACTAGCGGGGAGACTAAATGAGCAGTTCTTC. Translating gives CSARLAGRLNEQFF.

J is TRBJ2-1 and V is TRBV10-3; 7 nucleotides line up with TRBD1. After removal of 0 bases from V and 6 bases from J, the junction contained 8 bases not matched to a gene. The CDR3 runs to 16 residues. CDR1 and CDR2 from the germline V gene are ENHRY and SYGVKD. CDR3 sequence reads: CAISESNRGGRNEQFF. DNA for the CDR3: TGTGCCATCAGTGAGTCGAACAGGGGTGGGCGCAATGAGCAGTTCTTC.

A few counts support this clonotype. The gene calls are TRBV2 and TRBJ2-1, with a weak D call TRBD1 (6 bases). The CDR3 runs to 12 residues. Germline assignment: CDR1 SNHLY and CDR2 FYNNEI. CDR3 residues: CGFGQTYNEQFF. Written as DNA, the CDR3 is TGTGGATTCGGACAGACGTACAATGAGCAGTTCTTC. The full variable domain, completed using reference TRBV2 and TRBJ2-1, is EPEVTQTPSHQVTQMGQEVILRCVPISNHLYFYWYRQILGQKVEFLVSFYNNEISEKSEIFDDQFSVERPDGSNFTLKIRSTKLEDSAMYFCGFGQTYNEQFFGPGTRLTVL.

This clonotype was seen at least ten times. The V call is TRBV29-1, the J call TRBJ2-3; D is ambiguous. Trimming removed 4 bases from V and 0 bases from J, with 11 bases in between. Germline V CDR1 and CDR2: SQVTM, ANQGSEA. CDR3 size: 14 residues. The CDR3 spells CSVVPSPSTDTQYF. The CDR3 coding sequence is TGCAGCGTTGTCCCCTCACCTAGCACAGATACGCAGTATTTT.

Notes on this clonotype: A read error may account for a junction end that differs from germline. This chain links TRBV2 with TRBJ2-1; D unresolved. The CDR3 totals 13 residues. Germline lookup yields CDR1 SNHLY and CDR2 FYNNEI. CDR3 amino acids: CATSDEDRVGLFF. For the CDR3, the DNA is TGTGCCACCAGTGACGAGGACCGTGTCGGGCTGTTCTTC. Full variable domain (outside the CDR3, taken from reference TRBV2 and TRBJ2-1): EPEVTQTPSHQVTQMGQEVILRCVPISNHLYFYWYRQILGQKVEFLVSFYNNEISEKSEIFDDQFSVERPDGSNFTLKIRSTKLEDSAMYFCATSDEDRVGLFFGPGTRLTVL.

The V call is TRBV4-2, the J call TRBJ1-2; D gene ambiguous. The germline CDR1 and CDR2 sequences are LGHNA and YNFKEQ. CDR3 length: 17 residues. Trimming shortened V by 0 bases and J by 0 bases, and 14 bases separated the two germline ends. CDR3 amino acids: CASSQEKVLLANYGYTF. The CDR3 bases are TGTGCCAGCAGCCAAGAGAAAGTTCTTCTAGCTAACTATGGCTACACCTTC.